This TCR beta chain was captured in a study of blood T cell repertoires in COVID-19. About the research overall: The origin of the acute and convalescent COVID-19 samples was the United States, Italy and Spain. Nucleic acid was either cDNA or gDNA, and it came from T cells, B-cell-depleted T cells, or PBMCs.

How the authors handled the data: Quantification of nucleated cells was approximated via reference gene primer amplification. Data came from immunoSEQ multiplex PCR; TCRdb stores just in-frame clones and leaves some out. The V and J calls and clone size come from that table; D and trimming were worked out from the DNA. The sample has about 75,000 clones; roughly 90% are singletons. The CDR3 runs 16 residues. The germline V and J ends were trimmed by 5 bases and 0 bases, with 14 bases remaining between them. In germline, CDR1 is LNHDA, CDR2 SQIVND (reference sequence). The chain links TRBV19 to TRBJ1-3; no reliable D call. This sequence was found in a human donor in a cohort sampled during active COVID-19. The specimen sequenced was peripheral blood. For the CDR3, the DNA is TGTGCCAGTAGTCTTAACCCGGGGAACTCTGGAAACACCATATATTTT. This encodes CASSLNPGNSGNTIYF.